This TCR beta chain was recorded in a study of blood T cell repertoires in COVID-19. In the study overall: Sites across the United States, Italy and Spain contributed samples from acute and convalescent COVID-19.

Recruited during active infection, patients (from Seattle) were subsequently followed longitudinally. In the original processing: Scientists estimated how many nucleated cells there were by amplifying reference gene primers. Assay: immunoSEQ multiplex PCR; the TCRdb copy retains only in-frame clones and omits some. D and trimming come from the DNA, and the V and J calls and clone size come from that table. Of under 250,000 clones in the sample, approximately 85% were seen once. The CDR3 has 12 amino acids. The germline gives CDR1 MDHEN, CDR2 SYDVKM. V shed 6 bases and J shed 5 bases, with 8 bases lying between them.

The receptor was isolated from a man aged 50 to 60 with COVID-19, enrolled during active disease. The rearrangement links TRBV28 to TRBJ1-5; unclear D gene. Sequencing was done on a sample of peripheral blood. The CDR3 protein is CASRLQDQPQHF. In DNA form, the CDR3 reads TGTGCCAGCAGACTCCAAGATCAGCCCCAGCATTTT.